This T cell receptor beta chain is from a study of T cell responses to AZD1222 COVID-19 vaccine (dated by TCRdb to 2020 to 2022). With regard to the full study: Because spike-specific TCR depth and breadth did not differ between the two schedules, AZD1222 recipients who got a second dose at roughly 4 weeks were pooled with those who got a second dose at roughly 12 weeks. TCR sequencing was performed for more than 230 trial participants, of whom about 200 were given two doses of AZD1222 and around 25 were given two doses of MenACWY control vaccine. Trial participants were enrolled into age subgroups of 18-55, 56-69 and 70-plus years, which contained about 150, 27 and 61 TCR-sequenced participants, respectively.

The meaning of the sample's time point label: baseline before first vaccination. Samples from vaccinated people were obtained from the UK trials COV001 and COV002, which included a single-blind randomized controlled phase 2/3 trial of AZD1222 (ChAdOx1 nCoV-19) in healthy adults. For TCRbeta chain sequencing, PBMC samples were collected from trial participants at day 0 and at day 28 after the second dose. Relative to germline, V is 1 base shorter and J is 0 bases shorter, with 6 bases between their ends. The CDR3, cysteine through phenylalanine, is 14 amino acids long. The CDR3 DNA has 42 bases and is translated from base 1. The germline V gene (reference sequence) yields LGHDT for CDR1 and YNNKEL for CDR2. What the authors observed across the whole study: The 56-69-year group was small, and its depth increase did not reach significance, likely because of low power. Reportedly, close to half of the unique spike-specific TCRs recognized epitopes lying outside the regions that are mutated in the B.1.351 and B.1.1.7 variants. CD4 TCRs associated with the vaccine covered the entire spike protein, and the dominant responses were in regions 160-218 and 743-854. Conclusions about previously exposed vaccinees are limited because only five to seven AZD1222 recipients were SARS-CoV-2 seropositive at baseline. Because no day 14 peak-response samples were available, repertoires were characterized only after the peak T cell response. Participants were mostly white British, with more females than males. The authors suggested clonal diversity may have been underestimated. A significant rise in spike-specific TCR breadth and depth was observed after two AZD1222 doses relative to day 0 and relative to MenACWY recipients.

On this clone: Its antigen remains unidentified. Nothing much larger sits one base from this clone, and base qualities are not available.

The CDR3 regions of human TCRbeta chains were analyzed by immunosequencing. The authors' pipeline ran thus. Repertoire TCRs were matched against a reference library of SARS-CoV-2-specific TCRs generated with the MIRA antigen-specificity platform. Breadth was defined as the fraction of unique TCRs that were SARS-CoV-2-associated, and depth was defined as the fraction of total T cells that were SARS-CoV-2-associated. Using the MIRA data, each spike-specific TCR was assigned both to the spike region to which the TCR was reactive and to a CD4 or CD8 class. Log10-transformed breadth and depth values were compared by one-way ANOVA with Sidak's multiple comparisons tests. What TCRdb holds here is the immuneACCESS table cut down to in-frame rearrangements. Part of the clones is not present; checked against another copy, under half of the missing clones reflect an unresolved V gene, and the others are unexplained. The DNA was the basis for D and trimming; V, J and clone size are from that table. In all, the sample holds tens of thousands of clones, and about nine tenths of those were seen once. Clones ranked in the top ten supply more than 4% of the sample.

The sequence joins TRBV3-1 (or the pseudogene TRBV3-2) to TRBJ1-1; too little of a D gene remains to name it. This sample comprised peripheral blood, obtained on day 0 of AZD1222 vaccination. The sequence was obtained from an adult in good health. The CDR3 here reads CASSQGSMNTEAFF. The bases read TGTGCCAGCAGCCAAGGGAGCATGAACACTGAAGCTTTCTTT.